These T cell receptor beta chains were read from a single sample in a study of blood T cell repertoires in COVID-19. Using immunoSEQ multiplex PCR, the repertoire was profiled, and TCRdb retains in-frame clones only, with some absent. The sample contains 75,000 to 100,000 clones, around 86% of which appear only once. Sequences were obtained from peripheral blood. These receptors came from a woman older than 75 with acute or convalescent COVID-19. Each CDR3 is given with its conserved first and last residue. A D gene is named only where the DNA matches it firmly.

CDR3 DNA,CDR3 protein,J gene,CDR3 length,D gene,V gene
TGTGCCAGCAGCTCAACCCGCAAGGGGCTTGAAGCTTTCTTT,CASSSTRKGLEAFF,TRBJ1-1,14,NA,TRBV7-9
TGTGCCAGTAGTATAGATGCGCGGGGGCGGGCCCCCTACAATGAGCAGTTCTTC,CASSIDARGRAPYNEQFF,TRBJ2-1,18,NA,TRBV19
TGTGCCAGCGCCCCCAGGAGGGTAAAAGACTATGGCTACACCTTC,CASAPRRVKDYGYTF,TRBJ1-2,15,NA,TRBV6-5
TGTGCCAGCAGCCCGGGAGATAGGACAGGGGCAACCGGGGAGCTGTTTTTT,CASSPGDRTGATGELFF,TRBJ2-2,17,TRBD1,TRBV3-1/TRBV3-2
TGCGCCAGCAGCCAAGAGGGAGTTCTGGGCAATCAGCCCCAGCATTTT,CASSQEGVLGNQPQHF,TRBJ1-5,16,NA,TRBV4-1
TGTGCCAGCAGCTTCTTTGGGGCCCAAAACATTCAGTACTTC,CASSFFGAQNIQYF,TRBJ2-4,14,NA,TRBV13
TGTGCCAGCAGTCGGGACAGGAACACTGAAGCTTTCTTT,CASSRDRNTEAFF,TRBJ1-1,13,TRBD1,TRBV27
TGTGCCAGCAGCGTCCGGACAGGGTATAATGAGCAGTTCTTC,CASSVRTGYNEQFF,TRBJ2-1,14,TRBD1,TRBV7-2
TGTGCCAGCAGTCCGAGACAGCTAGCCAAAAACATTCAGTACTTC,CASSPRQLAKNIQYF,TRBJ2-4,15,NA,TRBV2
TGCGCCAGCAGCCCGGGGAGAGATGGGAACACTGAAGCTTTCTTT,CASSPGRDGNTEAFF,TRBJ1-1,15,NA,TRBV5-1
TGTGCCAGCAGTTTCCGGGAGAAGGATGAGCAGTTCTTC,CASSFREKDEQFF,TRBJ2-1,13,NA,TRBV6-6
TGTGCCAGCAGCCCCGCCGGGGGGGGCTCCTACAATGAGCAGTTCTTC,CASSPAGGGSYNEQFF,TRBJ2-1,16,TRBD2,TRBV11-3
TGTGCCAGCAGCGGGGGGCAGGGGACAGGGAACACCGGGGAGCTGTTTTTT,CASSGGQGTGNTGELFF,TRBJ2-2,17,TRBD1,TRBV9
TGTGCCAGCAGCTTAGAGGCACCGGGACAGACGTACTCTGGAAACACCATATATTTT,CASSLEAPGQTYSGNTIYF,TRBJ1-3,19,TRBD1,TRBV7-2